This TCR beta chain was obtained from a study of blood T cell repertoires in COVID-19. CDR3 length: 13 residues. The germline V gene has CDR1 ENHRY and CDR2 SYGVKD. Between the trimmed V and J ends, which lost 11 bases and 2 bases, there was a span of 15 bases. Under the authors' procedure: Amplified reference gene primers provided the basis for estimating nucleated cell counts. Method: immunoSEQ multiplex PCR; TCRdb's copy keeps in-frame clones and lacks some. D and trimming were read from the DNA, whereas the V and J calls and clone size are those reported in that table. The table has hundreds of thousands of clones, around 88% seen once.

The chain combines TRBV10-3 with TRBJ1-1; a weak D match, TRBD1 (6 bases). The sequence derives from a woman aged 50 to 60 with COVID-19, enrolled during active disease. Sequencing used peripheral blood. The CDR3 DNA is TGTGCCCGGCAACAGGGCACTAACACTGAAGCTTTCTTT. Amino acid sequence: CARQQGTNTEAFF.